This T cell receptor (beta chain) was recorded in a study of blood T cell repertoires in COVID-19. Germline values: CDR1 SGHVS, CDR2 FQNEAQ. The CDR3 length is 14 residues. With 5 bases clipped from V and 7 bases from J, the junction kept 4 bases outside the gene matches. Measured with immunoSEQ multiplex PCR; TCRdb has only the in-frame clones, and not every one. The data contain about 240,000 clones, around nine tenths of them singletons. This study enrolled people aged 18 to 89 from under 25 US geographic areas. The study assigned cohorts using participant-reported clinical history. The rearrangement uses TRBV7-8 and TRBJ2-4, with 11 bases that match TRBD2. Source material: PBMCs or T cells enriched from blood (not recorded which). The clonotype comes from a woman aged 25 to 39 who had recovered from COVID-19. In DNA form, the CDR3 reads TGTGCCAGCAGCCTAACTAGCGGGAGCAACATTCAGTACTTC. Amino acids: CASSLTSGSNIQYF.